This T cell receptor (beta chain) came from a study of shared clonotypes between healthy human individuals. Study findings and constraints: Tissues were not sampled, only blood, and their repertoires likely differ. Limitation of the genetic and exposure-history diversity represented came from the few donors.

Some clones are missing from TCRdb's copy, which holds only in-frame ones; the method was immunoSEQ multiplex PCR. The sample holds hundreds of thousands of clones, roughly 77% seen once. The V segment lost 1 base and the J segment 0 bases; nucleotides outside the gene matches: 6. The germline V gene encodes CDR1 KGHSH and CDR2 LQKENI. The CDR3 is made up of 19 amino acids. Without sorting, samples used some 84 million PBMCs for genomic DNA. On this clone: Its antigen is not known.

The chain combines TRBV18 with TRBJ2-6; 10 nucleotides align to TRBD1. The material sequenced was PBMCs. The receptor's source is a woman in her thirties or forties in good health. Some clones in this sample may be carry-over from other donors' samples. CDR3 region: CASSPRDRGGNSGANVLTF. The CDR3 DNA is TGTGCCAGCTCACCACGGGACAGGGGAGGAAACTCTGGGGCCAACGTCCTGACTTTC.